These T cell receptor beta chains were read from a single sample in a study of T cells in localized non-small cell lung cancer. Libraries were prepared by immunoSEQ multiplex PCR; TCRdb keeps only in-frame clonotypes and omits some of them. The table records about 72,000 clones, approximately 84% of them present only once. This sample comprised peripheral blood, obtained before any cancer treatment. The source of these receptors is an older female donor with stage I lung adenocarcinoma. The CDR3 runs from the conserved cysteine through the conserved F or W. D genes are given only for firm matches. Only part of the rows carry a size: once, few, many, or a class if the clone is expanded.

TGTGCCAGCAGCTTACGTCCCGGGACTGCGAAAGAGACCCAGTACTTC,CASSLRPGTAKETQYF,TRBJ2-5,once,TRBV7-8,NA
TGTGCCAGCAGTTGGGCAGACAGGTACGAGCAGTACTTC,CASSWADRYEQYF,TRBJ2-7,NA,TRBV27,NA
TGTGCCAGCACCCCGGGTAGGGGGCAAACTTGTGACACTGAAGCTTTCTTT,CASTPGRGQTCDTEAFF,TRBJ1-1,NA,TRBV21-1,NA
TGTGCCAGCAGCTTAACAAGGACCAGCGAAGCTTTCTTT,CASSLTRTSEAFF,TRBJ1-1,NA,TRBV7-6,NA
TGTGCCAGCAGCTTAACGCTCTCAGGGCGTTCACCCCTCCACTTT,CASSLTLSGRSPLHF,TRBJ1-6,NA,TRBV7-3,NA
TGTGCCAGCAGCCGCGCAAGCGGATACCAAGAGACCCAGTACTTC,CASSRASGYQETQYF,TRBJ2-5,NA,TRBV9,NA
TGTGCCAGCAGTAACAGGGCAGGCTACACCTTC,CASSNRAGYTF,TRBJ1-2,NA,TRBV6-6,NA
TGTGCCAGTAGTGTCACCGGGACAGCCGTGTTCTATGGCTACACCTTC,CASSVTGTAVFYGYTF,TRBJ1-2,NA,TRBV19,TRBD1
TGCACCAGCAGAGGTCTCGGGACTAGCGGGGCTAGCGGGGCCTGGCAAGAGACCCAGTACTTC,CTSRGLGTSGASGAWQETQYF,TRBJ2-5,NA,TRBV1,NA
TGTGCCAGCAGCCAAGATTCCGGCGGGACTAGCAGCCGGGAGCTGTTTTTT,CASSQDSGGTSSRELFF,TRBJ2-2,NA,TRBV4-2,TRBD2
TGTGCCAGCAGCTTGGACCGACAGGGAAACTACGAGCAGTACTTC,CASSLDRQGNYEQYF,TRBJ2-7,NA,TRBV7-3,TRBD1
TGTGCCAGCAGCCAACTTAGCGGGGCGGGAGCTTTCTTT,CASSQLSGAGAFF,TRBJ1-1,few,TRBV4-2,NA
TGCGCCAGCAGCTTGAACAGCGGGAGCATTCAGTACTTC,CASSLNSGSIQYF,TRBJ2-4,NA,TRBV5-1,TRBD2
TGTGCCGGGGTAGCGGAAGGGAACACCGGGGAGCTGTTTTTT,CAGVAEGNTGELFF,TRBJ2-2,NA,TRBV2,NA
TGTGCCAGCAGTTACGGGACCGGGGTTGGGAAGCAGTTCTTC,CASSYGTGVGKQFF,TRBJ2-1,NA,TRBV6-5,NA
TGTGCCAGCAGCTTAAACCCCGGGGGCGAAGCTTTCTTT,CASSLNPGGEAFF,TRBJ1-1,NA,TRBV7-3,NA
TGTGCCACCAGCCCCAACCGGGCCTCCTACAATGAGCAGTTCTTC,CATSPNRASYNEQFF,TRBJ2-1,NA,TRBV15,NA
TGTGCCAGCAGCTTAGACACTGAAGCTTTCTTT,CASSLDTEAFF,TRBJ1-1,NA,TRBV11-3,NA
TGTGCCAGCAGCGTAGATCACAACTATGGCTACACCTTC,CASSVDHNYGYTF,TRBJ1-2,NA,TRBV9,NA
TGTGCCAGCAGTCCAGGGGCCTTGAGCTCCTACGAGCAGTACTTC,CASSPGALSSYEQYF,TRBJ2-7,NA,TRBV6-7,NA
TGTGCCAGCGGACCGGATCGGAACACTGAAGCTTTCTTT,CASGPDRNTEAFF,TRBJ1-1,NA,TRBV28,NA
TGTGCCAGCAGCGGGGGAGGGGGCAATGAGCAGTTCTTC,CASSGGGGNEQFF,TRBJ2-1,few,TRBV9,NA
TGTGCCAGCAGCGACCCCGGGGCAGTGGCCAAAAACATTCAGTACTTC,CASSDPGAVAKNIQYF,TRBJ2-4,NA,TRBV7-2,NA
TGCGCCAGCAGCCAAGATCTCGGATCCTACGAGCAGTACTTC,CASSQDLGSYEQYF,TRBJ2-7,NA,TRBV4-1,NA
TGTGCCAGCAGGGAAGGGCCAGGGGGCGGCTACAATGAGCAGTTCTTC,CASREGPGGGYNEQFF,TRBJ2-1,NA,TRBV2,TRBD1
TGTGCCACCAGCAGAGGACTAGCGGGGGGGGATACGCAGTATTTT,CATSRGLAGGDTQYF,TRBJ2-3,NA,TRBV15,TRBD2
TGTGCCAGCAGCTTTGGACCTCTTGTAATACAGGGCAATCAGCCCCAGCATTTT,CASSFGPLVIQGNQPQHF,TRBJ1-5,NA,TRBV7-8,NA
TGTGCCAGCAGCCAGGACAGGGGCAACGGCTACACCTTC,CASSQDRGNGYTF,TRBJ1-2,NA,TRBV11-2,TRBD1
TGTGCCAGCAGTGAAGGGTCAGATCAAACTTCACCCCTCCACTTT,CASSEGSDQTSPLHF,TRBJ1-6,NA,TRBV2,NA
TGCGCCAGCAGCTTGGCCGACCTCCAGGGGGGAGCCGGGGAGCTGTTTTTT,CASSLADLQGGAGELFF,TRBJ2-2,NA,TRBV5-1,NA
TGTGCCAGCAGTGGGCCCGGACGAAACACCATATATTTT,CASSGPGRNTIYF,TRBJ1-3,NA,TRBV6-1,NA
TGTGCCAGCTCACGGTCGGGACAGGAAAATGAAAAACTGTTTTTT,CASSRSGQENEKLFF,TRBJ1-4,NA,TRBV18,TRBD1
TGTGCCAGCAGCTTGCCAGGGAACAACTATGGCTACACCTTC,CASSLPGNNYGYTF,TRBJ1-2,NA,TRBV5-4,NA
TGTGCCAGCAGCCTACAGGGCGAGAACACTGAAGCTTTCTTT,CASSLQGENTEAFF,TRBJ1-1,few,TRBV9,NA
TGTGCCAGAAGCTTAAAGGGGGGGGCCCCTTATAGCAATCAGCCCCAGCATTTT,CARSLKGGAPYSNQPQHF,TRBJ1-5,NA,TRBV7-5,NA
TGTGCCAGCAGCTCGGGACGGGAGGAAAAACTGTTTTTT,CASSSGREEKLFF,TRBJ1-4,NA,TRBV11-2,NA
TGCGCCAGCAGCTTGGGTAAGGGGCAAGATGAGCAGTTCTTC,CASSLGKGQDEQFF,TRBJ2-1,NA,TRBV5-1,NA
TGTGCCAGCAGCTTGAGGTCACAGGGGGCTGGGGAGACCCAGTACTTC,CASSLRSQGAGETQYF,TRBJ2-5,NA,TRBV5-4,TRBD1
TGTGCCAGCACCCGGACAGGCCAACGGGGGAACACTGAAGCTTTCTTT,CASTRTGQRGNTEAFF,TRBJ1-1,NA,TRBV2,TRBD1
TGTGCCAGTAGTAAGGCAGGTTCGTATCAGCCCCAGCATTTT,CASSKAGSYQPQHF,TRBJ1-5,once,TRBV19,NA
TGTGCCAGCAGTTACTTGGCTACCACAGATACGCAGTATTTT,CASSYLATTDTQYF,TRBJ2-3,NA,TRBV6-5,NA
TGCGCCAGCAGCTTGGACAGTGGGGGCGGTTACGAGCAGTACTTC,CASSLDSGGGYEQYF,TRBJ2-7,NA,TRBV5-1,NA
TGTGCCAGCAGTCCCCCACTCGGGACAGGGGGCTACGAGCAGTACTTC,CASSPPLGTGGYEQYF,TRBJ2-7,NA,TRBV7-9,TRBD1
TGTGCCAGCAGTGCCCCAGGGGGTACTGAAGCTTTCTTT,CASSAPGGTEAFF,TRBJ1-1,NA,TRBV6-5,TRBD1
TGTGCCTGGAGCATTACGAACACTGAAGCTTTCTTT,CAWSITNTEAFF,TRBJ1-1,NA,TRBV30,NA
TGTGCCAGCAGTACCCGGACCGAGATAAACTATGGCTACACCTTC,CASSTRTEINYGYTF,TRBJ1-2,NA,TRBV6-1,NA
TGTGCCTGGAGTGAAGGGGGGAGTGGGACCTACTTCTCCTACGAGCAGTACTTC,CAWSEGGSGTYFSYEQYF,TRBJ2-7,NA,TRBV30,NA
TGTGCCAGCAGCTTATCACAGGGGAGTGGGAACACTGAAGCTTTCTTT,CASSLSQGSGNTEAFF,TRBJ1-1,NA,TRBV7-2,TRBD1
TGTGCCAGCTCACCACGAGGGACTAGCGCTACAGATACGCAGTATTTT,CASSPRGTSATDTQYF,TRBJ2-3,NA,TRBV18,TRBD2
TGTGCCAGCAGAAGACAGGGGGCAGATGGCTACACCTTC,CASRRQGADGYTF,TRBJ1-2,NA,TRBV6-1,TRBD1
TGTGCCAGCTCACCTGGTAGTGATGGCTACACCTTC,CASSPGSDGYTF,TRBJ1-2,NA,TRBV18,NA
TGTGCCAGCAGTTACTGGGACAGGGATCAGCCCCAGCATTTT,CASSYWDRDQPQHF,TRBJ1-5,NA,TRBV6-6,TRBD1
TGTGCCTGGAGGGGGCGGAATAGCAATCAGCCCCAGCATTTT,CAWRGRNSNQPQHF,TRBJ1-5,NA,TRBV30,NA
TGTGCCAGTAGTCCCTCAACTATTCAAGAGACCCAGTACTTC,CASSPSTIQETQYF,TRBJ2-5,NA,TRBV19,NA
TGTGCTAGCAGCTTAGGTGGAAACGGAGAGACCCAGTACTTC,CASSLGGNGETQYF,TRBJ2-5,NA,TRBV7-7,NA
TGCGCCAGCAGCTTCGGGAGTGCAACTAATGAAAAACTGTTTTTT,CASSFGSATNEKLFF,TRBJ1-4,NA,TRBV5-1,NA
TGTGCCAGCAGAAATCCAGGGGTTGGAAACACCATATATTTT,CASRNPGVGNTIYF,TRBJ1-3,NA,TRBV5-4,NA
TGCGCCAGCAGCTTGGACGGGACAGCCAATCAGCCCCAGCATTTT,CASSLDGTANQPQHF,TRBJ1-5,once,TRBV5-1,TRBD1